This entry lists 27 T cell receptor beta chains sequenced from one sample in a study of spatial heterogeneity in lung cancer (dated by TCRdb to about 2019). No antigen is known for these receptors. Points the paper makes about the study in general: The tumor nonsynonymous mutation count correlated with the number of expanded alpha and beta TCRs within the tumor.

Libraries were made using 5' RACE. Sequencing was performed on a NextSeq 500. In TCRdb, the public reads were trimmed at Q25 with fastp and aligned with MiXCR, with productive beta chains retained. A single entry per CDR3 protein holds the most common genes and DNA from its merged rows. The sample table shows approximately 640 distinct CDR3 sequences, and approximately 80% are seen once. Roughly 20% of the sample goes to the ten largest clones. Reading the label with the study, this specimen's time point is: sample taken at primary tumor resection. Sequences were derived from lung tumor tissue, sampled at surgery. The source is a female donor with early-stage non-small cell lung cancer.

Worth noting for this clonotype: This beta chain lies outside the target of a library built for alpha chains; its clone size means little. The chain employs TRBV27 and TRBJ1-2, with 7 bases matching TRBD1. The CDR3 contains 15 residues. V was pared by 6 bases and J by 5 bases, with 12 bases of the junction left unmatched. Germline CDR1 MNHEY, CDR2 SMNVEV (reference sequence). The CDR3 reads CASSHDRERGYGYTF. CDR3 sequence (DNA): TGTGCCAGCAGCCACGACAGGGAAAGGGGGTATGGCTACACCTTC.

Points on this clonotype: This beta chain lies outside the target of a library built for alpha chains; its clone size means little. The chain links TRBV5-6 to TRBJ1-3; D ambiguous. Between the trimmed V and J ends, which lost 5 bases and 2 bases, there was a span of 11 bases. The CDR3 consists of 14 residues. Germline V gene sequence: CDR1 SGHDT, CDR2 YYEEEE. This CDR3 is CASSPLSAGNTIYF. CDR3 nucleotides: TGTGCCAGCAGTCCACTGTCTGCTGGAAACACCATATATTTT.

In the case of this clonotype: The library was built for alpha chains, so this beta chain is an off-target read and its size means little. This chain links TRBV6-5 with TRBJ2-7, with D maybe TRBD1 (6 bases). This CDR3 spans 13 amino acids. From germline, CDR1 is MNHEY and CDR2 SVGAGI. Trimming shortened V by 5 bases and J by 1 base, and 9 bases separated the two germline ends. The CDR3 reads CASSPRGSYEQYF. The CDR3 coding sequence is TGTGCCAGCAGTCCCAGGGGTTCCTACGAGCAGTACTTC.

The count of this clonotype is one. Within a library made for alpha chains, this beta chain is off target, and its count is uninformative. CDR3 nucleotides: TGCAGCGTTGAAGATATCGCAGAAGAAGCTTTCTTT. Protein: CSVEDIAEEAFF. The rearrangement uses TRBV29-1 and TRBJ1-1; no firm D call. The CDR3 runs to 12 residues. Trimming pared 0 bases from V and 8 bases from J, leaving 10 bases between. Germline CDR1 and CDR2: SQVTM and ANQGSEA. Full variable domain (missing parts from reference TRBV29-1 and TRBJ1-1): SAVISQKPSRDICQRGTSLTIQCQVDSQVTMMFWYRQQPGQSLTLIATANQGSEATYESGFVIDKFPISRPNLTFSTLTVSNMSPEDSSIYLCSVEDIAEEAFFGQGTRLTVV.

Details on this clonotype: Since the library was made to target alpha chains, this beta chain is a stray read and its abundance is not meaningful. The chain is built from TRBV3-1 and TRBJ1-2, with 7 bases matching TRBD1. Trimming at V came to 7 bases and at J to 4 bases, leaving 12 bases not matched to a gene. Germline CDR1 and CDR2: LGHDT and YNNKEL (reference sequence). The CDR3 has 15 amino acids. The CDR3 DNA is TGTGCCAGCACCCCTTACAGCAGGGGGGTCTATGGCTACACCTTC. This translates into CASTPYSRGVYGYTF.

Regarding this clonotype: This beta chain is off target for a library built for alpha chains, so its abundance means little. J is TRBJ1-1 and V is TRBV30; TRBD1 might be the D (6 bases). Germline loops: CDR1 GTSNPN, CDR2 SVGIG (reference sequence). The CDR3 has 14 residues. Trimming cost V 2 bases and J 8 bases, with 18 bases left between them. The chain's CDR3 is CAWSLAGTPVEAFF. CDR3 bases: TGTGCCTGGAGTCTAGCCGGGACACCCGTAGAAGCTTTCTTT.

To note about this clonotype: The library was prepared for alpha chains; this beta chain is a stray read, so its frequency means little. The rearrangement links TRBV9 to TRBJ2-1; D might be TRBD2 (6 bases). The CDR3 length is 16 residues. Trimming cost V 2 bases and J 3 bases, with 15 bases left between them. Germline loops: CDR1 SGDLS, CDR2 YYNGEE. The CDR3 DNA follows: TGTGCCAGCAGCGTGAGTGGGCGGGATCTCTACAATGAGCAGTTCTTC. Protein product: CASSVSGRDLYNEQFF.

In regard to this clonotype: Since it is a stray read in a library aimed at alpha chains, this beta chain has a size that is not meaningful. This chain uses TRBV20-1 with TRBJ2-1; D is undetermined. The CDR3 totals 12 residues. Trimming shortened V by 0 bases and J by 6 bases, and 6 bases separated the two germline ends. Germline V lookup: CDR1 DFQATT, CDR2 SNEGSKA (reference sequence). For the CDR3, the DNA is TGCAGTGCTAGAGATCACGGCAATGAGCAGTTCTTC. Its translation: CSARDHGNEQFF.

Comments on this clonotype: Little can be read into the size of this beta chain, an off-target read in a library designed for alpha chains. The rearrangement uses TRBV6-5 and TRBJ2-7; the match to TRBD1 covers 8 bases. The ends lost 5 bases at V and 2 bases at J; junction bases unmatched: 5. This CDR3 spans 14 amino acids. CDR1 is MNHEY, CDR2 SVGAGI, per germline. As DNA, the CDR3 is TGTGCCAGCAGTGCCGGGACAGGACCCTACGAGCAGTACTTC. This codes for CASSAGTGPYEQYF.

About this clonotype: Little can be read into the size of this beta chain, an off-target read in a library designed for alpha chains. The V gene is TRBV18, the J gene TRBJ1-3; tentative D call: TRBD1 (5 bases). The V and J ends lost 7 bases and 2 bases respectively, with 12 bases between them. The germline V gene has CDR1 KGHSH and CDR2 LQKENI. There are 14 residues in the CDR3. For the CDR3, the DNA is TGTGCCAGCTTACCGGGGACGGCTGGAAACACCATATATTTT. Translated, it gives CASLPGTAGNTIYF.

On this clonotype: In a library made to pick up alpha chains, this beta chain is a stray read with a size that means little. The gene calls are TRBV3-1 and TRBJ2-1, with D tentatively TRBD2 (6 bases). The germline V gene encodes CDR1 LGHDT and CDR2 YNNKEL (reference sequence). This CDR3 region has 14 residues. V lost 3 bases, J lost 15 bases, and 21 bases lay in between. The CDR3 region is CASSQGDSPTGGFF. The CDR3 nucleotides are TGTGCCAGCAGCCAGGGAGATAGCCCCACCGGGGGGTTCTTC.

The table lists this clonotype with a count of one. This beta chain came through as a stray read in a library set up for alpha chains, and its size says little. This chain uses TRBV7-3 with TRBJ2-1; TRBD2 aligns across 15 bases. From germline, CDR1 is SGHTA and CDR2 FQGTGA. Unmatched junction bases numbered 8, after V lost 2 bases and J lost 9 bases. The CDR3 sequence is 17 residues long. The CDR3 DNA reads TGTGCCAGCAGCTTACAGCGGACTAGCGGGAGGGCGAGTGAGCAGTTCTTC. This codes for CASSLQRTSGRASEQFF. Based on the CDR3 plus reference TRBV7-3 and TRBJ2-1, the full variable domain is GAGVSQTPSNKVTEKGKYVELRCDPISGHTALYWYRQSLGQGPEFLIYFQGTGAADDSGLPNDRFFAVRPEGSVSTLKIQRTERGDSAVYLCASSLQRTSGRASEQFFGPGTRLTVL.

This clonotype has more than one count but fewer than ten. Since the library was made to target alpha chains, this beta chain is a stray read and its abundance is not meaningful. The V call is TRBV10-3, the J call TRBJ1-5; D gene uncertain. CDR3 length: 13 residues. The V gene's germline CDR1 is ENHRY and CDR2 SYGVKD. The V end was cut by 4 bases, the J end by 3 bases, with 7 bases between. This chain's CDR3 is CAISVQSNQPQHF. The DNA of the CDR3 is TGTGCCATCAGTGTCCAGTCCAATCAGCCCCAGCATTTT.

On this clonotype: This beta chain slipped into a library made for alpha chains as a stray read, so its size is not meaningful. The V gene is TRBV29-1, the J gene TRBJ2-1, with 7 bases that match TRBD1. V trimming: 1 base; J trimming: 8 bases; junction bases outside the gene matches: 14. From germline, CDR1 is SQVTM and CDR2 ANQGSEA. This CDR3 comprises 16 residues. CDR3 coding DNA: TGCAGCGTTGAAGTTGGAGACAGGGTAGGGGTGTATGAGCAGTTCTTC. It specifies CSVEVGDRVGVYEQFF.

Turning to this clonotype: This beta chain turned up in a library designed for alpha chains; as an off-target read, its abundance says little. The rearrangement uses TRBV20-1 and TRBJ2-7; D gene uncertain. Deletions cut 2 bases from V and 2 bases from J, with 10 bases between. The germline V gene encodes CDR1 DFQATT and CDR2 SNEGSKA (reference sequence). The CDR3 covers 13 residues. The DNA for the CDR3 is TGCAGTGCTAGATACCAAAACACCTACGAGCAGTACTTC. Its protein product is CSARYQNTYEQYF.

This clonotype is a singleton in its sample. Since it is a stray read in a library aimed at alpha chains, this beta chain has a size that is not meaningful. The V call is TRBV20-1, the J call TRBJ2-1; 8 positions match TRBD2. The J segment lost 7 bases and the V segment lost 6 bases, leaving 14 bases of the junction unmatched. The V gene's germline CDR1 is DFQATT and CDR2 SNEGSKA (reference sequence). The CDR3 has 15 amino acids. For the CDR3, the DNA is TGCAGTGCCCAACCCCTCGGGAGGGGGGAAAATGAGCAGTTCTTC. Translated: CSAQPLGRGENEQFF.

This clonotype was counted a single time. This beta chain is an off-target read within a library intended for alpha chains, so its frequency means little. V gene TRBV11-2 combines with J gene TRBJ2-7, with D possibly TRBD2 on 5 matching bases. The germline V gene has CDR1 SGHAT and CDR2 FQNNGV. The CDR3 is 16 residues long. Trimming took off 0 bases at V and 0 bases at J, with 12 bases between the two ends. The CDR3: CASSLDRGGSSYEQYF. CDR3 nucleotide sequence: TGTGCCAGCAGCTTAGATCGAGGTGGGAGCTCCTACGAGCAGTACTTC.

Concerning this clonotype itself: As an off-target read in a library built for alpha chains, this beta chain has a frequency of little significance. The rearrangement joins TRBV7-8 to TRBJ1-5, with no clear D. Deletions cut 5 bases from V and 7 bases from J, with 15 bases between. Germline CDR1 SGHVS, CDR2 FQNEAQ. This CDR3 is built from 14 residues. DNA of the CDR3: TGTGCCAGCAGCAAATCGAGCGGTACCCAGCCCCAGCATTTT. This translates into CASSKSSGTQPQHF.

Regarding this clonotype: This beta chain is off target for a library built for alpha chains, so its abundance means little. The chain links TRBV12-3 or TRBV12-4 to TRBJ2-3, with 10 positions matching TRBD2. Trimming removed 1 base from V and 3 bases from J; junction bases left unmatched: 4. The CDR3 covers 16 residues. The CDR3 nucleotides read TGTGCCAGCAGTTTAGTCCTAGCGGGGGCAACAGATACGCAGTATTTT. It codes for CASSLVLAGATDTQYF.

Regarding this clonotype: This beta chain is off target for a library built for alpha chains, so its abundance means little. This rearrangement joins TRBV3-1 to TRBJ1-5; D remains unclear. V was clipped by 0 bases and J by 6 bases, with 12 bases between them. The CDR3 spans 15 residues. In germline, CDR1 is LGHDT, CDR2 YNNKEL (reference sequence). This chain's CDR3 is CASSQDVGKGQPQHF. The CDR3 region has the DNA TGTGCCAGCAGCCAAGATGTCGGAAAAGGTCAGCCCCAGCATTTT.

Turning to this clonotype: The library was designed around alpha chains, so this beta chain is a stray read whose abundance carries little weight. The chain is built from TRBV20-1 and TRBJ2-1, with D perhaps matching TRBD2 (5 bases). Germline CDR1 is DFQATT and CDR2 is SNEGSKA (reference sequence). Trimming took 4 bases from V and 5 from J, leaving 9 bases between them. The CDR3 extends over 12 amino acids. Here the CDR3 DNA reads TGCAGTGCTAAACCTAGCCACAATGAGCAGTTCTTC. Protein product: CSAKPSHNEQFF.

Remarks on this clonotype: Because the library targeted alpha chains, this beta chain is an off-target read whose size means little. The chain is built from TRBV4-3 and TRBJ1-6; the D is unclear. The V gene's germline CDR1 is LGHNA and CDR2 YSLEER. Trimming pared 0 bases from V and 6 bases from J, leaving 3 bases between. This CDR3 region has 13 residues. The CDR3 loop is CASSQDSNSPLHF. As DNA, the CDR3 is TGCGCCAGCAGCCAAGACAGTAATTCACCCCTCCACTTT.

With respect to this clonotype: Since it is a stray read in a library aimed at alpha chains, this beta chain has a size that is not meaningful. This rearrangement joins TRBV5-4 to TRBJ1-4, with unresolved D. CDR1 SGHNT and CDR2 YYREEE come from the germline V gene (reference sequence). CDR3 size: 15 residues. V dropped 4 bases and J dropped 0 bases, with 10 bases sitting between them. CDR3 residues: CASSRGGTTNEKLFF. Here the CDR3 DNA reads TGTGCCAGCAGCCGCGGCGGGACAACTAATGAAAAACTGTTTTTT.

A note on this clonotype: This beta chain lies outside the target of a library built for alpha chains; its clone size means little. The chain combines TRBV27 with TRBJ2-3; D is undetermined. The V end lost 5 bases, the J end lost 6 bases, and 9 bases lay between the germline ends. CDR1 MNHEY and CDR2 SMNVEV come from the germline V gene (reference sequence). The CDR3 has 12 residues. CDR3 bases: TGTGCCAGCAGTCCAAGTTTGGATACGCAGTATTTT. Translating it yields CASSPSLDTQYF.

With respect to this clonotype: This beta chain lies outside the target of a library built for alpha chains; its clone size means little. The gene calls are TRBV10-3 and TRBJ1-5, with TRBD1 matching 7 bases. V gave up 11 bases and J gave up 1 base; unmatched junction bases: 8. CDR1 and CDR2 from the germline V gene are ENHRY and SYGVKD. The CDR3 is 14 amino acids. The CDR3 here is CAAGTADSNQPQHF. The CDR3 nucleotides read TGTGCCGCGGGGACAGCGGACAGCAATCAGCCCCAGCATTTT.

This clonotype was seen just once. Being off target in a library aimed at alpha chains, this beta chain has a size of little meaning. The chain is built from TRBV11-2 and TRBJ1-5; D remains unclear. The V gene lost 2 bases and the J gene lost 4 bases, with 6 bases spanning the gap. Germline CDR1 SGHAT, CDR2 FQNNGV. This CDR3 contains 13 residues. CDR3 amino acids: CASSLMRNQPQHF. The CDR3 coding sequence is TGTGCCAGCAGCTTAATGAGGAATCAGCCCCAGCATTTT.

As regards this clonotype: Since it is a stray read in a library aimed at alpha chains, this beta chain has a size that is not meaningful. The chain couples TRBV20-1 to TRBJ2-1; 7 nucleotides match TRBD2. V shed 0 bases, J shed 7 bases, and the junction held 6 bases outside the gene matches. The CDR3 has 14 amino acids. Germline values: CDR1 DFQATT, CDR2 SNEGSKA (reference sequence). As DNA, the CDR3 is TGCAGTGCTAGAGATAGGCGGGAGAGTAATGAGCAGTTCTTC. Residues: CSARDRRESNEQFF.